The rows below give T cell receptor beta chains drawn from one sample of a study of blood T cell repertoires in COVID-19. Clones were sequenced by immunoSEQ multiplex PCR, and TCRdb holds only the in-frame ones, with some missing. This sample has about 210,000 clones, with around 90% found just once. Sequences were obtained from PBMCs or T cells enriched from blood (not recorded which). These receptor sequences come from a man aged 30-40 years who had recovered from COVID-19. The CDR3 runs from the conserved cysteine through the conserved F or W. The D gene is left open where the match is weak. Expanded clones are given a class, and other clones once, few, many or no size at all.

v_gene: TRBV7-9
abundance: few
d_gene: TRBD1
j_gene: TRBJ1-4
CDR3nt: TGTGCCAGCAGCTTAGGACAGGGCCATGAGGAAAAACTGTTTTTT
CDR3aa: CASSLGQGHEEKLFF

v_gene: TRBV7-2
abundance: once
d_gene: .
j_gene: TRBJ2-1
CDR3nt: TGTGCCAGCAGCTTCTCAGGGGAATATGTACCTGAGCAGTTCTTC
CDR3aa: CASSFSGEYVPEQFF

v_gene: TRBV3-1/TRBV3-2
abundance: .
d_gene: .
j_gene: TRBJ2-3
CDR3nt: TGTGCCAGCAGCCAAGGCGGGGTGGGCACAGATACGCAGTATTTT
CDR3aa: CASSQGGVGTDTQYF

v_gene: TRBV7-2
abundance: .
d_gene: .
j_gene: TRBJ2-7
CDR3nt: TGTGCCAGCAGCGTGATCCGAATCGAAGCCGAGCAGTACTTC
CDR3aa: CASSVIRIEAEQYF

v_gene: TRBV7-9
abundance: .
d_gene: TRBD1
j_gene: TRBJ1-1
CDR3nt: TGTGCCAGCAGCACGGGACAGGGAATGAACACTGAAGCTTTCTTT
CDR3aa: CASSTGQGMNTEAFF

v_gene: TRBV24-1
abundance: .
d_gene: .
j_gene: TRBJ2-3
CDR3nt: TGTGCCACCAGCACTGCAGGGCCTCGGAAAGATACGCAGTATTTT
CDR3aa: CATSTAGPRKDTQYF

v_gene: TRBV18
abundance: once
d_gene: .
j_gene: TRBJ1-4
CDR3nt: TGTGCCAGCTCACCATCTTTACTGGCAACTAATGAAAAACTGTTTTTT
CDR3aa: CASSPSLLATNEKLFF

v_gene: TRBV6-5
abundance: once
d_gene: TRBD1
j_gene: TRBJ2-7
CDR3nt: TGTGCCAGCAGTTACGGCTGGACAGGGGGTGAGGAGCAGTACTTC
CDR3aa: CASSYGWTGGEEQYF

v_gene: TRBV14
abundance: .
d_gene: .
j_gene: TRBJ2-5
CDR3nt: TGTGCCAGCAGCCAAGCTAGGGGGGAGACCCAGTACTTC
CDR3aa: CASSQARGETQYF

v_gene: TRBV28
abundance: .
d_gene: .
j_gene: TRBJ1-5
CDR3nt: TGTGCCAGCACCTCACAAGGGGCCCAGCATTTT
CDR3aa: CASTSQGAQHF

v_gene: TRBV6-5
abundance: .
d_gene: .
j_gene: TRBJ1-2
CDR3nt: TGTGCCAGCAGTACCTTATCCGGTGGCTACACCTTC
CDR3aa: CASSTLSGGYTF

v_gene: TRBV2
abundance: once
d_gene: TRBD1
j_gene: TRBJ2-2
CDR3nt: TGTGCCAGCAGCCCGGGACAGGGGGCGACCGGGGAGCTGTTTTTT
CDR3aa: CASSPGQGATGELFF

v_gene: TRBV7-8
abundance: once
d_gene: .
j_gene: TRBJ1-4
CDR3nt: TGTGCCAGCAGCCCGCGGGTGATTCATGAAAAACTGTTTTTT
CDR3aa: CASSPRVIHEKLFF

v_gene: TRBV4-1
abundance: .
d_gene: .
j_gene: TRBJ2-7
CDR3nt: TGCGCCAGCAGCCAAGCCGGGGTAACGACCTACGAGCAGTACTTC
CDR3aa: CASSQAGVTTYEQYF

v_gene: TRBV2
abundance: .
d_gene: .
j_gene: TRBJ1-1
CDR3nt: TGTGCCAGCAGTGAAGGCCAGGGCGTGCACACTGAAGCTTTCTTT
CDR3aa: CASSEGQGVHTEAFF

v_gene: TRBV7-9
abundance: .
d_gene: .
j_gene: TRBJ2-3
CDR3nt: TGTGCCAGCAGGTTGTCGGGACTCAGCACAGATACGCAGTATTTT
CDR3aa: CASRLSGLSTDTQYF

v_gene: TRBV18
abundance: once
d_gene: TRBD2
j_gene: TRBJ2-2
CDR3nt: TGTGCCAGCTCACCACTCGGGACTAGCGGGGCCGGGGAGCTGTTTTTT
CDR3aa: CASSPLGTSGAGELFF

v_gene: TRBV6-5
abundance: .
d_gene: .
j_gene: TRBJ1-2
CDR3nt: TGTGCCAGCAGTTCCTCATACAGGGTCGAGGGCTACACCTTC
CDR3aa: CASSSSYRVEGYTF

v_gene: TRBV7-9
abundance: .
d_gene: .
j_gene: TRBJ2-1
CDR3nt: TGTGCCAGCAGCTCGCTACAGGAGCAGTTCTTC
CDR3aa: CASSSLQEQFF

v_gene: TRBV10-2
abundance: .
d_gene: .
j_gene: TRBJ2-7
CDR3nt: TGCGCCAGCAGTGTCAGGGCGGGAACCGAGCAGTACTTC
CDR3aa: CASSVRAGTEQYF

v_gene: TRBV27
abundance: once
d_gene: TRBD1
j_gene: TRBJ2-7
CDR3nt: TGTGCCAGCAGCCCGACAGGGCCCTCCTACGAGCAGTACTTC
CDR3aa: CASSPTGPSYEQYF

v_gene: TRBV2
abundance: .
d_gene: TRBD1
j_gene: TRBJ2-7
CDR3nt: TGTGCCAGCAGGGACTCGAGCGGGACAGGGTCCTACGAGCAGTACTTC
CDR3aa: CASRDSSGTGSYEQYF

v_gene: TRBV14
abundance: .
d_gene: .
j_gene: TRBJ1-2
CDR3nt: TGTGCCAGCAGCCAAGATCGTCGGGAATATGGCTACACCTTC
CDR3aa: CASSQDRREYGYTF

v_gene: TRBV19
abundance: .
d_gene: TRBD2
j_gene: TRBJ2-5
CDR3nt: TGTGCCAGTAGTGCCCCGGGACTAGCGCAAGAGACCCAGTACTTC
CDR3aa: CASSAPGLAQETQYF

v_gene: TRBV7-2
abundance: few
d_gene: .
j_gene: TRBJ1-5
CDR3nt: TGTGCCAGCAGCGCGGGAGGGGGAAGCAATCAGCCCCAGCATTTT
CDR3aa: CASSAGGGSNQPQHF

v_gene: TRBV19
abundance: .
d_gene: TRBD1
j_gene: TRBJ1-1
CDR3nt: TGTGCCAGTAGCCCTTCTGGACAGGGACGCAGTGCTTTCTTT
CDR3aa: CASSPSGQGRSAFF

v_gene: TRBV4-3
abundance: once
d_gene: .
j_gene: TRBJ2-5
CDR3nt: TGCGCCAGCAGCCAAGAAAGGGGGATCCAAGAGACCCAGTACTTC
CDR3aa: CASSQERGIQETQYF

v_gene: TRBV29-1
abundance: .
d_gene: TRBD2
j_gene: TRBJ2-1
CDR3nt: TGCAGCGCGGTGACTAGCGGGGGGGATGAGCAGTTCTTC
CDR3aa: CSAVTSGGDEQFF

v_gene: TRBV5-6
abundance: .
d_gene: .
j_gene: TRBJ2-5
CDR3nt: TGTGCCAGCAGCTTGCTCGGGGACACACGAAGGGAAGAGACCCAGTACTTC
CDR3aa: CASSLLGDTRREETQYF

v_gene: TRBV30
abundance: .
d_gene: .
j_gene: TRBJ2-1
CDR3nt: TGTGCCTGGACCCCGGCCCCGACTTCCTACAATGAGCAGTTCTTC
CDR3aa: CAWTPAPTSYNEQFF

v_gene: TRBV5-1
abundance: .
d_gene: .
j_gene: TRBJ2-7
CDR3nt: TGCGCCAGCAGCTTGGCCTTCGGCGGAACCTACGAGCAGTACTTC
CDR3aa: CASSLAFGGTYEQYF

v_gene: TRBV27
abundance: few
d_gene: .
j_gene: TRBJ2-7
CDR3nt: TGTGCCAGCAGTCCGGGACTGAACTACGAGCAGTACTTC
CDR3aa: CASSPGLNYEQYF

v_gene: TRBV7-2
abundance: .
d_gene: .
j_gene: TRBJ1-4
CDR3nt: TGTGCCAGCAGCTCCGTAACAGGCATTAATGAAAAACTGTTTTTT
CDR3aa: CASSSVTGINEKLFF

v_gene: TRBV29-1
abundance: .
d_gene: .
j_gene: TRBJ2-7
CDR3nt: TGCAGCGTTGTCATCAACTACGAGCAGTACTTC
CDR3aa: CSVVINYEQYF

v_gene: TRBV18
abundance: .
d_gene: .
j_gene: TRBJ1-4
CDR3nt: TGTGCCAGCTCACCACCTCGGCAGGGGTCTAATGAAAAACTGTTTTTT
CDR3aa: CASSPPRQGSNEKLFF

v_gene: TRBV11-3
abundance: .
d_gene: TRBD2
j_gene: TRBJ2-3
CDR3nt: TGTGCCAGCAGCAATCTACTAGCGGGGGGTAACACAGATACGCAGTATTTT
CDR3aa: CASSNLLAGGNTDTQYF

v_gene: TRBV4-2
abundance: .
d_gene: TRBD1
j_gene: TRBJ1-2
CDR3nt: TGTGCCAGCAGCGTCGACAGGGACTATGGCTACACCTTC
CDR3aa: CASSVDRDYGYTF

v_gene: TRBV11-2
abundance: .
d_gene: .
j_gene: TRBJ2-2
CDR3nt: TGTGCCAGCAGCCGGGGGACCGGGGAGCTGTTTTTT
CDR3aa: CASSRGTGELFF

v_gene: TRBV11-2
abundance: .
d_gene: TRBD2
j_gene: TRBJ2-1
CDR3nt: TGTGCCAGCAGCTTAGATATTGGGTCGGGGGGGTACAATGAGCAGTTCTTC
CDR3aa: CASSLDIGSGGYNEQFF

v_gene: TRBV2
abundance: .
d_gene: TRBD1
j_gene: TRBJ2-1
CDR3nt: TGTGCCAGCAGTCCCGGGACAGGGACCTCCTACAATGAGCAGTTCTTC
CDR3aa: CASSPGTGTSYNEQFF

v_gene: TRBV19
abundance: once
d_gene: TRBD2
j_gene: TRBJ2-5
CDR3nt: TGTGCCAGTAGTATAGGGCTAGCGGGGATGGAGACCCAGTACTTC
CDR3aa: CASSIGLAGMETQYF

v_gene: TRBV6-1
abundance: .
d_gene: TRBD2
j_gene: TRBJ2-7
CDR3nt: TGTGCCAGCAGTGAAACGCGAGGAGGGAGGGCCGGCGAGCAGTACTTC
CDR3aa: CASSETRGGRAGEQYF

v_gene: TRBV19
abundance: .
d_gene: TRBD1
j_gene: TRBJ2-7
CDR3nt: TGTGCCAGTAGTGCTCCGGACAGGGGCTACGAGCAGTACTTC
CDR3aa: CASSAPDRGYEQYF

v_gene: TRBV10-2
abundance: .
d_gene: .
j_gene: TRBJ1-4
CDR3nt: TGCGCCAGCAGTGAGTCGACGGGGGGGAATAATGAAAAACTGTTTTTT
CDR3aa: CASSESTGGNNEKLFF

v_gene: TRBV5-1
abundance: .
d_gene: TRBD1
j_gene: TRBJ2-6
CDR3nt: TGCGCCAGCAGCTTTCTACCGGGACAGGACTACTCTGGGGCCAACGTCCTGACTTTC
CDR3aa: CASSFLPGQDYSGANVLTF

v_gene: TRBV7-2
abundance: few
d_gene: TRBD2
j_gene: TRBJ2-1
CDR3nt: TGTGCCAGCAGCTTACTTAGCGGGAGGGAGTGGGACAATGAGCAGTTCTTC
CDR3aa: CASSLLSGREWDNEQFF

v_gene: TRBV30
abundance: once
d_gene: .
j_gene: TRBJ2-7
CDR3nt: TGTGCCTGGACCCAGGGCTACGAGCAGTACTTC
CDR3aa: CAWTQGYEQYF

v_gene: TRBV6-1
abundance: .
d_gene: TRBD2
j_gene: TRBJ2-7
CDR3nt: TGTGCCAGCAGTGAGGGACTAGCGGGAGACGAGCAGTACTTC
CDR3aa: CASSEGLAGDEQYF

v_gene: TRBV6-2/TRBV6-3
abundance: .
d_gene: TRBD1
j_gene: TRBJ1-1
CDR3nt: TGTGCCAGCAGTTACTTAGGACAGGGCTACCCTGAAGCTTTCTTT
CDR3aa: CASSYLGQGYPEAFF

v_gene: TRBV4-3
abundance: once
d_gene: TRBD1
j_gene: TRBJ1-2
CDR3nt: TGCGCCAGCAGCCACCTCCCCGGGACAGGGTCGGGCTACACCTTC
CDR3aa: CASSHLPGTGSGYTF

v_gene: TRBV24-1
abundance: .
d_gene: TRBD2
j_gene: TRBJ2-3
CDR3nt: TGTGCCACCAGTGACCCCGGGACTAGCGGGGGGGTTAGAGCAGATACGCAGTATTTT
CDR3aa: CATSDPGTSGGVRADTQYF

v_gene: TRBV10-3
abundance: .
d_gene: TRBD2
j_gene: TRBJ2-3
CDR3nt: TGTGCCATCAGTCGACTAGCGGGGGATACAGATACGCAGTATTTT
CDR3aa: CAISRLAGDTDTQYF

v_gene: TRBV4-3
abundance: .
d_gene: TRBD1
j_gene: TRBJ2-1
CDR3nt: TGCGCCAGCAGCCCCCGGGACAGGCGCTACAATGAGCAGTTCTTC
CDR3aa: CASSPRDRRYNEQFF

v_gene: TRBV6-4
abundance: .
d_gene: TRBD1
j_gene: TRBJ2-2
CDR3nt: TGTGCCAGCAGTGAACAGGGGGACACCGGGGAGCTGTTTTTT
CDR3aa: CASSEQGDTGELFF

v_gene: TRBV6-5
abundance: .
d_gene: .
j_gene: TRBJ2-7
CDR3nt: TGTGCCAGCTTCGACCGGGGCTACGAGCAGTACTTC
CDR3aa: CASFDRGYEQYF